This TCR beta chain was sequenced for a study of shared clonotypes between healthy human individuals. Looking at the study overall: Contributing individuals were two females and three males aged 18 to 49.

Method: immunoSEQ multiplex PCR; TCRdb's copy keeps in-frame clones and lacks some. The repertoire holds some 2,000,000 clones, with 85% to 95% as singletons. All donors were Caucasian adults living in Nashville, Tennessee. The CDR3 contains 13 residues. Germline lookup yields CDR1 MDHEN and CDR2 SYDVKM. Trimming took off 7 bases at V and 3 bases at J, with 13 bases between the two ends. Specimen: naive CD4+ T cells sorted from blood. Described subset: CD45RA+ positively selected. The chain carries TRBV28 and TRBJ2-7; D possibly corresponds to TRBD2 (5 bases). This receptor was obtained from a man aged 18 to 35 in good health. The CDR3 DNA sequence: TGTGCCAGCATTGGCGGGTTACGCTACGAGCAGTACTTC. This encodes CASIGGLRYEQYF. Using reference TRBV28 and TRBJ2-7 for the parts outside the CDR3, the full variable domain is DVKVTQSSRYLVKRTGEKVFLECVQDMDHENMFWYRQDPGLGLRLIYFSYDVKMKEKGDIPEGYSVSREKKERFSLILESASTNQTSMYLCASIGGLRYEQYFGPGTRLTVT.